A single sample is the source of the 5 T cell receptor beta chains below, sequenced in a study of blood T cell repertoires in COVID-19. Assay: immunoSEQ multiplex PCR; the TCRdb copy retains only in-frame clones and omits some. The repertoire consists of some 250,000 clones, with approximately 83% occurring once and the leading ten covering roughly 3.1%. The sequencing sample was made of PBMCs or T cells enriched from blood (not recorded which). The receptor source for this set is a woman aged 35 to 49 with acute COVID-19.

The chain couples TRBV20-1 to TRBJ2-3, with 10 bases aligning to TRBD2. CDR1 is DFQATT, CDR2 SNEGSKA, per germline (reference sequence). The CDR3 loop spans 13 amino acids. V lost 3 bases to trimming and J lost 6 bases; unmatched junction nucleotides: 3. For the CDR3, the DNA is TGCAGTGCTAGTCTAGCGGGAGCGGATACGCAGTATTTT. Its protein is CSASLAGADTQYF.

The rearrangement links TRBV19 to TRBJ2-3; 8 nucleotides align to TRBD1. The CDR3 runs 13 residues. V shed 4 bases and J 15 bases; nucleotides not matched to a gene: 12. Germline V CDR1 and CDR2: LNHDA, SQIVND (reference sequence). The CDR3 here is CASSTQTGTGIYF. As DNA, the CDR3 is TGTGCCAGTAGTACTCAAACCGGGACAGGTATCTATTTT.

The CDR3 coding sequence is TGTGCCAGCAGCTTGGGTCTAGCGGAACACGAGCAGTACTTC. Translation gives CASSLGLAEHEQYF. J is TRBJ2-7 and V is TRBV5-4; 7 bases align to TRBD2. V dropped 0 bases and J dropped 5; count of bases not matched to a gene: 5. The CDR3 is made up of 14 amino acids. Germline V gives CDR1 SGHNT, CDR2 YYREEE (reference sequence).

This sequence joins TRBV7-9 and TRBJ2-2; 12 bases align to TRBD1. V lost 5 bases, J lost 4 bases, and 5 bases stayed unmatched. CDR3 length equals 16 residues. Germline assignment: CDR1 SEHNR and CDR2 FQNEAQ (reference sequence). In nucleotides, the CDR3 is TGTGCCAGCAGCACCGGGACAGGGGGCGGCACCGGGGAGCTGTTTTTT. Residues: CASSTGTGGGTGELFF.

The chain links TRBV10-1 to TRBJ2-5; D is perhaps TRBD1 (6 bases). V lost 6 bases, J lost 5 bases, and 16 bases lay in between. Germline V gene sequence: CDR1 WNHNN, CDR2 SYGVQD (reference sequence). CDR3 size: 14 residues. This CDR3 reads CASSAFGTKETQYF. DNA of the CDR3: TGCGCCAGCAGCGCTTTTGGGACAAAGGAGACCCAGTACTTC.